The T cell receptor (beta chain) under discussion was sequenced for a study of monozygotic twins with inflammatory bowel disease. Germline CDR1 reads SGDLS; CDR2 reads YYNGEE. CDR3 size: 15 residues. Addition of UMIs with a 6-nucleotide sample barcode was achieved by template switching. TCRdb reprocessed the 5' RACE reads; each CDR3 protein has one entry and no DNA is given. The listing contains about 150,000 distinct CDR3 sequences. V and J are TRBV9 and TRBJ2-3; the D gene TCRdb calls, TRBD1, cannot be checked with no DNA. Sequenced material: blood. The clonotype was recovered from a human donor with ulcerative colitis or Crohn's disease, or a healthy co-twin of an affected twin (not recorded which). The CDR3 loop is CASSATGLLTDTQYF.